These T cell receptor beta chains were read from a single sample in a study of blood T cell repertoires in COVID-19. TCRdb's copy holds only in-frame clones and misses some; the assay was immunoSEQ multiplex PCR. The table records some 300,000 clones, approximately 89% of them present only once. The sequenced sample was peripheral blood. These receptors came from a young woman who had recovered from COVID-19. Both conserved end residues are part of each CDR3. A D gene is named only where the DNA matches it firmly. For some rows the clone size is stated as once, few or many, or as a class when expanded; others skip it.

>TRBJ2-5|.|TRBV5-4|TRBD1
TGTGCCAGCAGCTCGACAGGGATTCGACAAGAGACCCAGTACTTC
CASSSTGIRQETQYF
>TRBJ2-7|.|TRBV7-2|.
TGTGCCAGCAGCCTAAACCATGGCGAGCAGTACTTC
CASSLNHGEQYF
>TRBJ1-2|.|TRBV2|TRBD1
TGTGCCAGCAGGCGGTCAGGGGGCGAGAACTATGGCTACACCTTC
CASRRSGGENYGYTF
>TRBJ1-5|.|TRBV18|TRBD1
TGTGCCAGCTCGAAGGGACAGGCCTTAAGTCAGCCCCAGCATTTT
CASSKGQALSQPQHF
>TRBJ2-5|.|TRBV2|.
TGTGCCAGCAGTAAGGCCCTAGCGATCGAGACCCAGTACTTC
CASSKALAIETQYF
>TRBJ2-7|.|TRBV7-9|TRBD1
TGTGCCAGCAGCGCGACAGGGGGAGAGACCCATTCAGAGCAGTACTTC
CASSATGGETHSEQYF
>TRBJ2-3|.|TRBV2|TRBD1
TGTGCCAGCAAAGACAGGGGGGATGATACGCAGTATTTT
CASKDRGDDTQYF
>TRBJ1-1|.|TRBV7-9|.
TGTGCCAGCAGCTTAGTTCGACAGGCTGAAGCTTTCTTT
CASSLVRQAEAFF
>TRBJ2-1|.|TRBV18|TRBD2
TGTGCCAGCTCCCCGAATCCGGGACTAGCGGGGGTGGAGCAGTTCTTC
CASSPNPGLAGVEQFF
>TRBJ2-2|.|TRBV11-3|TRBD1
TGTGCCAGCAGCCAGGACAGGGGTGGCGGGGAGCTGTTTTTT
CASSQDRGGGELFF
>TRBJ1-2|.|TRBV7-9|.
TGTGCCAGCAGCTTCCCCGCAGGACTTGCTAACTATGGCTACACCTTC
CASSFPAGLANYGYTF
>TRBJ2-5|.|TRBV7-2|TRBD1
TGTGCCAGCAGCCAGGGACAGGGGCAAGAGACCCAGTACTTC
CASSQGQGQETQYF
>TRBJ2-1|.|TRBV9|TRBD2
TGTGCCAGCAGCATCCGACTAGCGGGGGGGGATGCGAGCTCCTACAATGAGCAGTTCTTC
CASSIRLAGGDASSYNEQFF
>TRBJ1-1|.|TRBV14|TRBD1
TGTGCCAGCAGCCCGGGGACAGGGGGTGGCAACACTGAAGCTTTCTTT
CASSPGTGGGNTEAFF
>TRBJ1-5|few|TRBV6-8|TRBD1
TGTGCCAGCAGTCCCGACGGACAGGGGTGGAGGGATAATCAGCCCCAGCATTTT
CASSPDGQGWRDNQPQHF
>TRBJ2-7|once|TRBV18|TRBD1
TGTGCCAGCTCACCCTCCGGGACAGGGTCCTACGAGCAGTACTTC
CASSPSGTGSYEQYF
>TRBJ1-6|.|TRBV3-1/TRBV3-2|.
TGTGCCAGCAGCCAAGAAATGGGGGCAAGTTCACCCCTCCACTTT
CASSQEMGASSPLHF
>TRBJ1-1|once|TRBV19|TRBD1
TGTGCCAGTAGTATAACAGGGGTGACTGAAGCTTTCTTT
CASSITGVTEAFF
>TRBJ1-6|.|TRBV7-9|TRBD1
TGTGCCAGCAGCTTTACAGGGGATTCACCCCTCCACTTT
CASSFTGDSPLHF
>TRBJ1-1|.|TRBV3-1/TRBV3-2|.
TGTGCCAGCAGCCAAGATCGGGCCCGGGATGAAGCTTTCTTT
CASSQDRARDEAFF
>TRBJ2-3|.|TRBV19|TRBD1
TGTGCCAGTAGCAGGGGGACAGATACGCAGTATTTT
CASSRGTDTQYF
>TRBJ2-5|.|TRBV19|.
TGTGCCAGTAGTAAAGGCCTCCGGGACAAACACCAAGAGACCCAGTACTTC
CASSKGLRDKHQETQYF
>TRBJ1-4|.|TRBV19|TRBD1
TGTGCCAGTAGCGCCGGGACAGGGGGCGCTTGGTCAGCAACTAATGAAAAACTGTTTTTT
CASSAGTGGAWSATNEKLFF
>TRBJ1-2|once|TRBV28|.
TGTGCCAGCACCCTGGGGGCAGTTACTAACTATGGCTACACCTTC
CASTLGAVTNYGYTF
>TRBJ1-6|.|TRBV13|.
TGTGCCAGCAGCTTAGCCAGGGAAAGCTCCTATAATTCACCCCTCCACTTT
CASSLARESSYNSPLHF
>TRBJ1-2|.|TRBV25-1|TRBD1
TGTGCCAGCAGGGACCCGACAGGGAGTGACTATGGCTACACCTTC
CASRDPTGSDYGYTF
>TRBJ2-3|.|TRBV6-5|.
TGTGCCAGCAGTTACGAGGGAGATACGCAGTATTTT
CASSYEGDTQYF
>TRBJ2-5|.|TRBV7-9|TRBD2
TGTGCCAGCAGCCGGGGGGGAGAGACCCAGTACTTC
CASSRGGETQYF
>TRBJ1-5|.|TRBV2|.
TGTGCCAGCAGAGTCGACAGGCTTAGCAATCAGCCCCAGCATTTT
CASRVDRLSNQPQHF
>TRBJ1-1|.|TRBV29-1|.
TGCAGCGTTGACCCTGACAAGGGGGGAGGGACTGAAGCTTTCTTT
CSVDPDKGGGTEAFF
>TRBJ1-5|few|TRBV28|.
TGTGCCAGCAGCTCCCCCGGCGGGAGTCAGCCCCAGCATTTT
CASSSPGGSQPQHF
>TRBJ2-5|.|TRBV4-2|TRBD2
TGTGCCAGCAGCGGGACTAGCGGGGCCCCCTTGACCCAGTACTTC
CASSGTSGAPLTQYF
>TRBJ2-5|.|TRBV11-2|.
TGTGCCAGCAGCTCCAGAGAGACCCAGTACTTC
CASSSRETQYF
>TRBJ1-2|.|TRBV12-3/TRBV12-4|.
TGTGCCAGCAACATAAATAACTATGGCTACACCTTC
CASNINNYGYTF
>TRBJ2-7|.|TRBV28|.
TGTGCCAGCAGTTTCGGGGGATCCGAGCAGTACTTC
CASSFGGSEQYF
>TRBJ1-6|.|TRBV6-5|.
TGTGCCAGCGGAGAACGGACAGAACTTTCACCCCTCCACTTT
CASGERTELSPLHF
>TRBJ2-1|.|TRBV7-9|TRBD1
TGTGCCAGCAGCTTAGGGACAGGGTGGAATGAGCAGTTCTTC
CASSLGTGWNEQFF
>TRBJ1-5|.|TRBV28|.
TGTGCCAGCAGTTCTGGACACAATCAGCCCCAGCATTTT
CASSSGHNQPQHF
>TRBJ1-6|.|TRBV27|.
TGTGCCAGCAGTTTTGGACTGGCCAATTCACCCCTCCACTTT
CASSFGLANSPLHF
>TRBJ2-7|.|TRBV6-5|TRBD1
TGTGCCAGCGGATCGGGGCAGGGGGCTCTTTACGAGCAGTACTTC
CASGSGQGALYEQYF
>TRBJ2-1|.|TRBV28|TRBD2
TGTGCCAGCAGTTTATTCATATCGACTAGCGGCTACAATGAGCAGTTCTTC
CASSLFISTSGYNEQFF
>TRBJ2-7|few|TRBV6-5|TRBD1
TGTGCCAGCAGTACGACAGGGGACCCCTACGAGCAGTACTTC
CASSTTGDPYEQYF
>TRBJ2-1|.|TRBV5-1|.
TGCGCCAGCAGCTTGCAGGCTAGCGCAGCCTACAATGAGCAGTTCTTC
CASSLQASAAYNEQFF
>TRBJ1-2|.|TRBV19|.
TGTGCCAGTAGTATAGCGGAAGGGGGTAAGGCTGGCTACACCTTC
CASSIAEGGKAGYTF
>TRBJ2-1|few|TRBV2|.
TGTGCCAGCGCTCGACGCCGGCCTCGGAGCAATGAGCAGTTCTTC
CASARRRPRSNEQFF
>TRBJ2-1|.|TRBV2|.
TGTGCCAGTGAACAGGGATACAATGAGCAGTTCTTC
CASEQGYNEQFF
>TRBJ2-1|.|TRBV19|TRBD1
TGTGCCAGTAGCGACAGGGTGCCCTACAATGAGCAGTTCTTC
CASSDRVPYNEQFF
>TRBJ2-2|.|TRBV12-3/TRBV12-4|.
TGTGCCAGCACAGACATTCGCACCGGGGAGCTGTTTTTT
CASTDIRTGELFF
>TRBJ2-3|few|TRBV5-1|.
TGCGCCAGCACTACGAGCGGTTACACAGATACGCAGTATTTT
CASTTSGYTDTQYF
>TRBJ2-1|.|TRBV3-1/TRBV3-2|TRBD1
TGTGCCAGCAGCCAAGTCTATAGGGGGCCCTACAATGAGCAGTTCTTC
CASSQVYRGPYNEQFF
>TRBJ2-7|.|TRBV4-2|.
TGTGCCAGCAGCCAGGAACGACTAGGTTCCTACGAGCAGTACTTC
CASSQERLGSYEQYF
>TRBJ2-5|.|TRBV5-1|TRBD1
TGCGCCAGCAGCTTGGGGGGACAGGACCAAGAGACCCAGTACTTC
CASSLGGQDQETQYF
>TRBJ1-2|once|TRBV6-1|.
TGTGCCAGCAGTGAACGAACAGTTTATGGCTACACCTTC
CASSERTVYGYTF
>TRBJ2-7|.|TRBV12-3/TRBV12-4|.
TGTGCCAGCAGTTTGGACAGGAGGGCCGAGCAGTACTTC
CASSLDRRAEQYF